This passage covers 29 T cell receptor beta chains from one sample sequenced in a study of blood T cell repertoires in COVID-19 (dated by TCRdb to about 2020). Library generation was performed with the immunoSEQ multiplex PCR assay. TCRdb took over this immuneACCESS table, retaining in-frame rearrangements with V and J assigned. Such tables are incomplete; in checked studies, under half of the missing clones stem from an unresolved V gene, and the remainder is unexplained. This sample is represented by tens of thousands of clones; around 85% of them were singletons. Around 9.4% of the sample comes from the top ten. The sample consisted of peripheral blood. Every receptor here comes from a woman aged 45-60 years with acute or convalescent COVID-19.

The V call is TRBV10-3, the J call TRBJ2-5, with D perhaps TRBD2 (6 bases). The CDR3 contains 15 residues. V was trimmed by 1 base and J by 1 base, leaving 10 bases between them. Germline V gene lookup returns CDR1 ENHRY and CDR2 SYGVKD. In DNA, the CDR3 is TGTGCCATCAGTGAGTTGGGGGGAGGCCAAGAGACCCAGTACTTC. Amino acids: CAISELGGGQETQYF.

This chain's CDR3 is CASSGFGISSSYNEQFF. The CDR3 coding sequence is TGTGCCAGCAGCGGGTTTGGTATTTCGAGCTCCTACAATGAGCAGTTCTTC. The chain carries TRBV2 and TRBJ2-1; D call uncertain. The CDR3 is 17 residues long. Looked up from germline, CDR1 is SNHLY and CDR2 is FYNNEI. V was clipped by 6 bases and J by 0 bases, with 18 bases between them.

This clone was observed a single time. CDR3 sequence reads: CASSLGRGTNEKLFF. Here the CDR3 DNA reads TGTGCCAGCAGCCTCGGTCGGGGGACTAATGAAAAACTGTTTTTT. V and J are TRBV7-9 and TRBJ1-4; maybe TRBD1 (5 bases). This CDR3 is 15 amino acids long. Germline values: CDR1 SEHNR, CDR2 FQNEAQ (reference sequence). Trimming took off 5 bases at V and 2 bases at J, with 12 bases between the two ends. The full variable domain, with the rest looked up from reference TRBV7-9 and TRBJ1-4, is DTGVSQNPRHKITKRGQNVTFRCDPISEHNRLYWYRQTLGQGPEFLTYFQNEAQLEKSRLLSDRFSAERPKGSFSTLEIQRTEQGDSAMYLCASSLGRGTNEKLFFGSGTQLSVL.

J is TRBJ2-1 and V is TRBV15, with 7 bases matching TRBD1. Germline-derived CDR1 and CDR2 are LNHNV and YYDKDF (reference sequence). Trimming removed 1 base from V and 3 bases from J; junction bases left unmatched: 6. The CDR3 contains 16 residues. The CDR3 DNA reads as TGTGCCACCAGCAGAGGCCCCGGGACAGACTACAATGAGCAGTTCTTC. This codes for CATSRGPGTDYNEQFF.

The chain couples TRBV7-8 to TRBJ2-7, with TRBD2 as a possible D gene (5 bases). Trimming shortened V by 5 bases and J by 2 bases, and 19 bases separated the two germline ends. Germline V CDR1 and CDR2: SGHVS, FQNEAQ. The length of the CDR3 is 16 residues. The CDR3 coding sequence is TGTGCCAGCAGCCTCAGAGCGGAATCGGACCCCTACGAGCAGTACTTC. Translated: CASSLRAESDPYEQYF.

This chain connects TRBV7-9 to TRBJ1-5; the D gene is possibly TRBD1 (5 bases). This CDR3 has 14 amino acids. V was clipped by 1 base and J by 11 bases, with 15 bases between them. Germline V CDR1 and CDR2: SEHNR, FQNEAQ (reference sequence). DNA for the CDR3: TGTGCCAGCAGCTTAGAAGACAGTTCTCTGACCCAGCATTTT. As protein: CASSLEDSSLTQHF.

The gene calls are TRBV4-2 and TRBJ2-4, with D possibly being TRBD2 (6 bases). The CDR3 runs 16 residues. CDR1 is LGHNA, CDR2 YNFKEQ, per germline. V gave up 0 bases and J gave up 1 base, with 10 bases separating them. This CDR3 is CASSQEEGLAKNIQYF. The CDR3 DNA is TGTGCCAGCAGCCAAGAGGAGGGTCTTGCCAAAAACATTCAGTACTTC.

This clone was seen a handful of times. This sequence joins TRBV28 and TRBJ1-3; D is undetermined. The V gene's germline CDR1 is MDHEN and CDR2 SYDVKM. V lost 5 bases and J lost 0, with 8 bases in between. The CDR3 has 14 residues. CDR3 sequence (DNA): TGTGCCAGCAGTCCTGACTACTCTGGAAACACCATATATTTT. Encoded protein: CASSPDYSGNTIYF. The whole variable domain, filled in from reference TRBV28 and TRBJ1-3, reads DVKVTQSSRYLVKRTGEKVFLECVQDMDHENMFWYRQDPGLGLRLIYFSYDVKMKEKGDIPEGYSVSREKKERFSLILESASTNQTSMYLCASSPDYSGNTIYFGEGSWLTVV.

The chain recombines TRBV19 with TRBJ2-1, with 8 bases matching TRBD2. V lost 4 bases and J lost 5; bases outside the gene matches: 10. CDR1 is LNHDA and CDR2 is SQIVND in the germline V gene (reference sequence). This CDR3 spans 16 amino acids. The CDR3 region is CASSRRAGAGNNEQFF. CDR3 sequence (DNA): TGTGCCAGTAGTAGACGAGCGGGAGCCGGAAACAATGAGCAGTTCTTC.

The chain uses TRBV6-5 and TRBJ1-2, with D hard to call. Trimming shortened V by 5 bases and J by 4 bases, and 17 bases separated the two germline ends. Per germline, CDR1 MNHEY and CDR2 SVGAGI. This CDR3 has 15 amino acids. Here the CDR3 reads CASSPREGGIYGYTF. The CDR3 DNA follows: TGTGCCAGCAGTCCCCGTGAGGGTGGTATCTATGGCTACACCTTC.

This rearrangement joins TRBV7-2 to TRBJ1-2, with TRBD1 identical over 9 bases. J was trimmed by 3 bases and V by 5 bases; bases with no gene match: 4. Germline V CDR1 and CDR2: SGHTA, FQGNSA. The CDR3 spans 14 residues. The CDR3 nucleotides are TGTGCCAGCAGCCCATGGACAGGGGACTATGGCTACACCTTC. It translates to CASSPWTGDYGYTF.

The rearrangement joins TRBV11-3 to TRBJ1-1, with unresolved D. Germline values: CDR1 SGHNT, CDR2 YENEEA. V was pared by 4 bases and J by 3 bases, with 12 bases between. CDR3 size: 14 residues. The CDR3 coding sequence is TGTGCCAGCAGCTCCCCGGTGGGCGACACTGAAGCTTTCTTT. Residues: CASSSPVGDTEAFF. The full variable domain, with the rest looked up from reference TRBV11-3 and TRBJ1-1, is EAGVVQSPRYKIIEKKQPVAFWCNPISGHNTLYWYLQNLGQGPELLIRYENEEAVDDSQLPKDRFSAERLKGVDSTLKIQPAELGDSAVYLCASSSPVGDTEAFFGQGTRLTVV.

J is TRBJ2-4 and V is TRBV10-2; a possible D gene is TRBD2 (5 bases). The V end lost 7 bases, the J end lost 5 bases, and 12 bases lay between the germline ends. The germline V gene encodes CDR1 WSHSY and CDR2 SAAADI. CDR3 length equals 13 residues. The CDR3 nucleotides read TGCGCCAGCAAGGTCGGGGTTGAAAACATTCAGTACTTC. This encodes CASKVGVENIQYF.

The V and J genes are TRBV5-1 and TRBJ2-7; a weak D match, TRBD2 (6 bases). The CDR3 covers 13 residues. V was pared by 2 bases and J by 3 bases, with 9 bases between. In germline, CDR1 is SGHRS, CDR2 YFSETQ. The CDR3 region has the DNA TGCGCCAGCAGCTTCCCGGAGGGCTACGAGCAGTACTTC. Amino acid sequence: CASSFPEGYEQYF.

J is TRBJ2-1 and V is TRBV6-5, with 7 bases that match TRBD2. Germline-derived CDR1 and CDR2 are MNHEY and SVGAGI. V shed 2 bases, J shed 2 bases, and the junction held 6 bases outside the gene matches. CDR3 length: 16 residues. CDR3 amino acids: CASSYVLAEAYNEQFF. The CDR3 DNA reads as TGTGCCAGCAGTTACGTGCTAGCGGAAGCCTACAATGAGCAGTTCTTC.

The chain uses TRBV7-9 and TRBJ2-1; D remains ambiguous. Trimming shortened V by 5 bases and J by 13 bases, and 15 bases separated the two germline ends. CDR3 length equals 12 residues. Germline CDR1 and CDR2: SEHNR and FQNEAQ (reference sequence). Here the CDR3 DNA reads TGTGCCAGCAGCCCCGGCAGGCCCGGACAGTTCTTC. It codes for CASSPGRPGQFF.

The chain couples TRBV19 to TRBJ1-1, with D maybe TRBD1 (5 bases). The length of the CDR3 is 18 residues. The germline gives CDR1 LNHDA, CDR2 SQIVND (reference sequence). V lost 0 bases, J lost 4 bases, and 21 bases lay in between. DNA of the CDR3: TGTGCCAGTAGTATAGAGGGCAGGGCCCTCTTTTATAGCACTGAAGCTTTCTTT. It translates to CASSIEGRALFYSTEAFF.

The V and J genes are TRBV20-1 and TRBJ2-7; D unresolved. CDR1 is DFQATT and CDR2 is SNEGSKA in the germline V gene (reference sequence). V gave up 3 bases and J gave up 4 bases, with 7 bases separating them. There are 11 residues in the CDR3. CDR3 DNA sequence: TGCAGTGCTAGTGGGCAGTACGAGCAGTACTTC. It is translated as CSASGQYEQYF.

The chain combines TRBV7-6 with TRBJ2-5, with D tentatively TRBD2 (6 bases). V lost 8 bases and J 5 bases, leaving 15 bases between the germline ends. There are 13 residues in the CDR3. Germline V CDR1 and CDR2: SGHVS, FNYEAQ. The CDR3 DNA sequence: TGTGCCAGCGGCCCCGGGGGTAGGGAGACCCAGTACTTC. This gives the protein CASGPGGRETQYF.

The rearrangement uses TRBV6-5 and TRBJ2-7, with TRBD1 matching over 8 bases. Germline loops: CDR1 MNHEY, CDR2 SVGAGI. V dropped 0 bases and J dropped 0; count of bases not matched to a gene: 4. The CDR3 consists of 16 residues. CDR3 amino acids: CASSYSAGGASYEQYF. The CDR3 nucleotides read TGTGCCAGCAGTTACTCGGCAGGGGGCGCCTCCTACGAGCAGTACTTC.

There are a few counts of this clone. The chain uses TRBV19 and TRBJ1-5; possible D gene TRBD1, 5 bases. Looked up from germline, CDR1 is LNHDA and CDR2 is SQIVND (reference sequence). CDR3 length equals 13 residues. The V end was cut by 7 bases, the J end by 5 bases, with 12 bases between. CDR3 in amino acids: CASTVGGDQPQHF. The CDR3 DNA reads TGTGCCAGTACAGTGGGAGGGGATCAGCCCCAGCATTTT.

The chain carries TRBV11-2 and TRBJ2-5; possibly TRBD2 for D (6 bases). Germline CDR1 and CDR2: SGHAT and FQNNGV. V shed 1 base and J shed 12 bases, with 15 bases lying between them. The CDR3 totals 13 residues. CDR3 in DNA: TGTGCCAGCAGCTTAGGGGACTCGGGGGTAAAGTACTTC. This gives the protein CASSLGDSGVKYF.

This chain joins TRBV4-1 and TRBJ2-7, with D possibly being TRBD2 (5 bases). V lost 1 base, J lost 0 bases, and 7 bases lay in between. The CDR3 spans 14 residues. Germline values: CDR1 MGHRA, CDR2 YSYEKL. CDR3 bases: TGCGCCAGCAGCCAAGGGGAGTTCTCCTACGAGCAGTACTTC. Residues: CASSQGEFSYEQYF.

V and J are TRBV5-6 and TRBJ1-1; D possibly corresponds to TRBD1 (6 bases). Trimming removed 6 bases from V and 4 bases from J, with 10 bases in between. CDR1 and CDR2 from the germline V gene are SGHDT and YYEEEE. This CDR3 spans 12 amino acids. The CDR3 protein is CASKYRATEAFF. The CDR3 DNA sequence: TGTGCCAGCAAGTACAGGGCCACTGAAGCTTTCTTT.

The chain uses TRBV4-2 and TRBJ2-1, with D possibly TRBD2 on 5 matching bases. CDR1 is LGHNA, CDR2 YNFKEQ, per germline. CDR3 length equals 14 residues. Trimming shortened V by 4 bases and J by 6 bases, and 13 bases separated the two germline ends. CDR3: CASSPTRSRNEQFF. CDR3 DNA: TGTGCCAGCAGCCCAACTAGATCGCGCAATGAGCAGTTCTTC.

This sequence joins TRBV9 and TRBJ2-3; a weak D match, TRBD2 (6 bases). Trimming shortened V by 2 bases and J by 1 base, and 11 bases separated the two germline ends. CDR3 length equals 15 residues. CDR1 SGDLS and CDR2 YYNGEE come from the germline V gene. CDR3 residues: CASSVEGARTDTQYF. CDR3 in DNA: TGTGCCAGCAGCGTGGAGGGAGCCCGCACAGATACGCAGTATTTT.

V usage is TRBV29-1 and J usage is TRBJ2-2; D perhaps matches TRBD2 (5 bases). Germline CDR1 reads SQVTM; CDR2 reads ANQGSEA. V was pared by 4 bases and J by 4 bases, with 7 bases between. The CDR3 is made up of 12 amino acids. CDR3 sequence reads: CSVGGFTGELFF. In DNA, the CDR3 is TGCAGCGTTGGAGGGTTCACCGGGGAGCTGTTTTTT.

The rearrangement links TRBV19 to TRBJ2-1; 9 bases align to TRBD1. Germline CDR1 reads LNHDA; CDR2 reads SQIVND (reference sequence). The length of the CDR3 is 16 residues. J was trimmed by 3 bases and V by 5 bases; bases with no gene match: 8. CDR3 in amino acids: CASSLTGGGNYNEQFF. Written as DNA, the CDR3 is TGTGCCAGTAGTTTGACAGGGGGGGGGAACTACAATGAGCAGTTCTTC. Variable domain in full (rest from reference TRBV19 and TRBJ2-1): DGGITQSPKYLFRKEGQNVTLSCEQNLNHDAMYWYRQDPGQGLRLIYYSQIVNDFQKGDIAEGYSVSREKKESFPLTVTSAQKNPTAFYLCASSLTGGGNYNEQFFGPGTRLTVL.

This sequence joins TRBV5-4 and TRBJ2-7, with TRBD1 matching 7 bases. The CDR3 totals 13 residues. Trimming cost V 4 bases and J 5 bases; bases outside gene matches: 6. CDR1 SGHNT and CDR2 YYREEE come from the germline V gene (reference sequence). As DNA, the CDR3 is TGTGCCAGCAGCGTGGACAGGCCGGACGAGCAGTACTTC. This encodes CASSVDRPDEQYF.